These 6 T cell receptor beta chains share one sample of origin, sequenced in a study of T cells in tuberculosis. After thawing and overnight rest, PBMC were stained with GMM-loaded CD1B tetramer, viability dye and anti-CD3 for sorting. The CD1B tetramers carried C32 glucose monomycolate purified from Rhodococcus equi. The data were produced by immunoSEQ multiplex PCR, yet TCRdb's version contains in-frame clones alone and is incomplete. The sample yields 70,000 to 95,000 clones, approximately 90% seen once. The sequencing sample was made of CD1b-GMM tetramer-negative cells sorted from PBMCs. The receptor source for this set is an adult woman with latent tuberculosis.

The chain has TRBV4-1 and TRBJ2-1; 9 bases fit TRBD2. Looked up from germline, CDR1 is MGHRA and CDR2 is YSYEKL. CDR3 size: 17 residues. Trimming at V came to 3 bases and at J to 5 bases, leaving 11 bases not matched to a gene. CDR3: CASSHPGTSSIDNEQFF. CDR3 bases: TGCGCCAGCAGCCATCCCGGGACTAGCAGTATAGACAATGAGCAGTTCTTC.

The chain employs TRBV18 and TRBJ2-7; D call uncertain. The CDR3 is made up of 14 amino acids. The ends were cut back, 3 bases at V and 1 base at J, with 10 bases in the middle. Germline CDR1 KGHSH, CDR2 LQKENI. The CDR3 sequence is CASSPIHGSYEQYF. CDR3 in DNA: TGTGCCAGCTCACCCATCCACGGTTCCTACGAGCAGTACTTC.

The CDR3 DNA reads TGTGCCAGCAGCCGAGTAATAGGACAGGGGGCTGAAGCTTTCTTT. Translation: CASSRVIGQGAEAFF. The chain uses TRBV5-4 and TRBJ1-1; TRBD1 matches 10 bases. CDR1 is SGHNT and CDR2 is YYREEE in the germline V gene (reference sequence). V gave up 4 bases and J gave up 6 bases; unmatched junction bases: 9. CDR3 length equals 15 residues.

The V and J genes are TRBV25-1 and TRBJ2-5; D unclear. Germline assignment: CDR1 MGHDK and CDR2 SYGVNS. This CDR3 region has 14 residues. V was clipped by 1 base and J by 3 bases, with 9 bases between them. The CDR3 DNA follows: TGTGCCAGCAGTGAATCCGCAGGCAAAGAGACCCAGTACTTC. Translating it yields CASSESAGKETQYF.

The chain couples TRBV28 to TRBJ1-1, with a possible D match to TRBD1 (6 bases). The CDR3 is 15 residues long. The ends were cut back, 6 bases at V and 3 bases at J, with 17 bases in the middle. Germline loops: CDR1 MDHEN, CDR2 SYDVKM. CDR3 in amino acids: CASSPYSGGHTEAFF. The CDR3 region has the DNA TGTGCCAGCAGCCCCTATAGTGGGGGCCACACTGAAGCTTTCTTT.

The chain couples TRBV6-1 to TRBJ1-2; a possible D gene is TRBD1 (5 bases). The ends were cut back, 8 bases at V and 2 bases at J, with 12 bases in the middle. Germline lookup yields CDR1 MNHNS and CDR2 SASEGT. This CDR3 has 13 amino acids. CDR3 amino acids: CASLPTENYGYTF. In nucleotides, the CDR3 is TGTGCCAGCCTCCCGACAGAGAACTATGGCTACACCTTC.